These 17 T cell receptor beta chains originate from one sample sequenced in a study of shared clonotypes between healthy human individuals. CD45RO-negative, CCR7-selected cells formed the naive CD8 fraction, which excluded terminally differentiated effector memory CD45RA+ cells. TCRdb keeps only in-frame clones here, not all; method: immunoSEQ multiplex PCR. The sample holds some 2 million clones, approximately 94% seen once. Sequenced sample: naive CD8+ T cells sorted from blood. The receptors stem from a young man in good health.

As regards this clone: At the DNA level, this CDR3 is encoded by other sequences in the same sample as well. The genes are TRBV5-6 and TRBJ2-7, with TRBD2 matching over 9 bases. The CDR3 loop spans 14 amino acids. The V and J ends lost 3 bases and 4 bases, in that order; junction bases with no gene match: 5. The germline V gene encodes CDR1 SGHDT and CDR2 YYEEEE. The CDR3 sequence is CASSSGLASYEQYF. The DNA of the CDR3 is TGTGCCAGCAGCTCGGGACTAGCATCGTACGAGCAGTACTTC. Looking up the rest from reference TRBV5-6 and TRBJ2-7 gives the full variable domain: DAGVTQSPTHLIKTRGQQVTLRCSPKSGHDTVSWYQQALGQGPQFIFQYYEEEERQRGNFPDRFSGHQFPNYSSELNVNALLLGDSALYLCASSSGLASYEQYFGPGTRLTVT.

Comments on this clone: The sample contains more than one DNA sequence encoding this CDR3. This chain uses TRBV7-9 with TRBJ2-7, with TRBD2 matching over 10 bases. Germline V lookup: CDR1 SEHNR, CDR2 FQNEAQ (reference sequence). The CDR3 runs to 17 residues. V shed 3 bases, J shed 2 bases, and the junction held 10 bases outside the gene matches. The CDR3 region is CASSLAIGLAEPYEQYF. The CDR3 nucleotides read TGTGCCAGCAGCTTGGCGATTGGACTAGCGGAACCCTACGAGCAGTACTTC. The whole variable domain, remainder taken from reference TRBV7-9 and TRBJ2-7, is DTGVSQNPRHKITKRGQNVTFRCDPISEHNRLYWYRQTLGQGPEFLTYFQNEAQLEKSRLLSDRFSAERPKGSFSTLEIQRTEQGDSAMYLCASSLAIGLAEPYEQYFGPGTRLTVT.

The V gene is TRBV7-9, the J gene TRBJ1-1; 8 bases map to TRBD1. CDR1 is SEHNR, CDR2 FQNEAQ, per germline (reference sequence). Trimming took 4 bases from V and 2 from J; bases not matched to a gene: 9. The CDR3 has 16 amino acids. The CDR3 sequence is CASSSVGAGGNTEAFF. In DNA, the CDR3 is TGTGCCAGCAGCTCAGTTGGGGCAGGGGGCAACACTGAAGCTTTCTTT.

This clone was counted a single time. This chain links TRBV10-3 with TRBJ2-2; D might be TRBD1 or TRBD2, each matching 5 bases. V shed 0 bases and J shed 7 bases, with 21 bases lying between them. This CDR3 contains 18 residues. CDR1 is ENHRY, CDR2 SYGVKD, per germline. The CDR3 bases are TGTGCCATCAGTGAGTCAGATGGGGCCGCGGGCCAAGTCGGGGAGCTGTTTTTT. Translation: CAISESDGAAGQVGELFF.

This chain joins TRBV10-2 and TRBJ1-2; D may be TRBD1 (6 bases). The CDR3 sequence is 15 residues long. The V and J ends lost 8 bases and 0 bases respectively, with 16 bases between them. Germline CDR1 reads WSHSY; CDR2 reads SAAADI. CDR3 sequence reads: CASGGREVPNYGYTF. The CDR3 region has the DNA TGCGCCAGCGGGGGCAGGGAAGTCCCTAACTATGGCTACACCTTC.

The chain couples TRBV5-1 to TRBJ2-3; unclear D gene. CDR3 size: 16 residues. Germline assignment: CDR1 SGHRS and CDR2 YFSETQ. V gave up 0 bases and J gave up 0 bases, with 11 bases separating them. CDR3 bases: TGCGCCAGCAGCTTGGATCGGACCGCTAGCACAGATACGCAGTATTTT. Protein product: CASSLDRTASTDTQYF.

This chain joins TRBV6-5 and TRBJ2-3; D is ambiguous. The CDR3 is 14 amino acids. Germline-derived CDR1 and CDR2 are MNHEY and SVGAGI. Between the trimmed V and J ends, which lost 0 bases and 3 bases, there was a span of 7 bases. The CDR3 loop is CASSYSFGTDTQYF. In DNA, the CDR3 is TGTGCCAGCAGTTACTCTTTCGGAACAGATACGCAGTATTTT.

The gene calls are TRBV5-5 and TRBJ2-2; 7 bases match TRBD1. The CDR3 contains 15 residues. CDR1 is SGHKS and CDR2 is YYEKEE in the germline V gene (reference sequence). Trimming removed 5 bases from V and 1 base from J; junction bases left unmatched: 5. CDR3: CASSTDRVNTGELFF. The CDR3 region has the DNA TGTGCCAGCAGTACTGACAGGGTGAACACCGGGGAGCTGTTTTTT.

The J gene is TRBJ1-5, the V gene TRBV28; 8 nucleotides match TRBD1. Germline loops: CDR1 MDHEN, CDR2 SYDVKM. The J segment lost 5 bases and the V segment lost 3 bases, leaving 3 bases of the junction unmatched. CDR3 length: 14 amino acids. CDR3 nucleotide sequence: TGTGCCAGCAGTTTGGGACAGGCCGATCAGCCCCAGCATTTT. Its protein product is CASSLGQADQPQHF.

V gene TRBV6-1 combines with J gene TRBJ2-3; 7 bases are shared with TRBD2. The V segment lost 5 bases and the J segment 4 bases; nucleotides outside the gene matches: 6. The CDR3 spans 14 residues. Germline V lookup: CDR1 MNHNS, CDR2 SASEGT. As DNA, the CDR3 is TGTGCCAGCAGTAATCTCGGGGGGTCAGATACGCAGTATTTT. Amino acids: CASSNLGGSDTQYF.

Regarding this clone: Other DNA sequences in this sample translate to the same CDR3. The rearrangement uses TRBV5-1 and TRBJ2-5; 10 bases are shared with TRBD2. Germline V gene sequence: CDR1 SGHRS, CDR2 YFSETQ. V shed 0 bases and J 5 bases; nucleotides not matched to a gene: 4. There are 15 residues in the CDR3. CDR3 residues: CASSLALAGEETQYF. The CDR3 bases are TGCGCCAGCAGCTTGGCCCTAGCGGGAGAGGAGACCCAGTACTTC. Drawing the rest from reference TRBV5-1 and TRBJ2-5, the complete variable domain is KAGVTQTPRYLIKTRGQQVTLSCSPISGHRSVSWYQQTPGQGLQFLFEYFSETQRNKGNFPGRFSGRQFSNSRSEMNVSTLELGDSALYLCASSLALAGEETQYFGPGTRLLVL.

The chain joins TRBV7-9 to TRBJ2-1; TRBD2 aligns across 7 bases. The CDR3 is 18 residues long. Germline-derived CDR1 and CDR2 are SEHNR and FQNEAQ (reference sequence). With 3 bases clipped from V and 0 bases from J, the junction kept 11 bases outside the gene matches. This chain's CDR3 is CASSFYPTSQSSYNEQFF. The DNA for the CDR3 is TGTGCCAGCAGCTTTTACCCGACTAGCCAAAGCTCCTACAATGAGCAGTTCTTC.

The V call is TRBV6-1, the J call TRBJ1-1, with a possible D match to TRBD1 (6 bases). CDR1 is MNHNS and CDR2 is SASEGT in the germline V gene. The V gene lost 7 bases and the J gene lost 0 bases, with 15 bases spanning the gap. CDR3 length: 15 amino acids. DNA for the CDR3: TGTGCCAGCACCTGGGGGCAGAGTATGAACACTGAAGCTTTCTTT. Translation gives CASTWGQSMNTEAFF.

Only one count was recorded for this clone. This chain joins TRBV4-1 and TRBJ2-7; 8 bases fit TRBD2. V dropped 2 bases and J dropped 0; count of bases not matched to a gene: 9. Germline loops: CDR1 MGHRA, CDR2 YSYEKL. This CDR3 has 17 residues. The CDR3 is CASSQSPGTSLSYEQYF. The DNA for the CDR3 is TGCGCCAGCAGCCAATCACCAGGGACTAGTCTCTCCTACGAGCAGTACTTC.

This clone was seen once. The gene calls are TRBV4-1 and TRBJ1-4; no clear D. This CDR3 region has 17 residues. CDR1 and CDR2 from the germline V gene are MGHRA and YSYEKL. V was cut by 0 bases and J by 0 bases, with 11 bases left in between. The CDR3 bases are TGCGCCAGCAGCCAAGATCTAAGTGGTGCAACTAATGAAAAACTGTTTTTT. Translating it yields CASSQDLSGATNEKLFF.

The CDR3 nucleotides read TGTGCCAGCAGTCCCGGACTTTCCGCAACCTACAATGAGCAGTTCTTC. Its translation: CASSPGLSATYNEQFF. The chain has TRBV7-2 and TRBJ2-1; perhaps TRBD2 as D (5 bases). Trimming shortened V by 6 bases and J by 2 bases, and 17 bases separated the two germline ends. CDR3 length: 16 residues. The V gene's germline CDR1 is SGHTA and CDR2 FQGNSA.

This chain connects TRBV5-6 to TRBJ1-5; D not certain. CDR1 and CDR2 from the germline V gene are SGHDT and YYEEEE. V was clipped by 2 bases and J by 2 bases, with 11 bases between them. The CDR3 loop spans 15 amino acids. The CDR3 coding sequence is TGTGCCAGCAGCTTATCGGGGTGGGGCAATCAGCCCCAGCATTTT. Translating gives CASSLSGWGNQPQHF.